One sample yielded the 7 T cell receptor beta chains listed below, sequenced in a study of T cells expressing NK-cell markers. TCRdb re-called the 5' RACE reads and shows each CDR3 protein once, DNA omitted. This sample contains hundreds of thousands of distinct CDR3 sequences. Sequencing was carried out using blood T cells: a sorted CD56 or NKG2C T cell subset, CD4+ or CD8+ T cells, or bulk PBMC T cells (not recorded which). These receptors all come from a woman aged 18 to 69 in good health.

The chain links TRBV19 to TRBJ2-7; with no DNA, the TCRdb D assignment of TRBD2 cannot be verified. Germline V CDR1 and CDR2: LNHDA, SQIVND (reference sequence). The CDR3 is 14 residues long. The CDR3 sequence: CASSIDRGLAEQYF.

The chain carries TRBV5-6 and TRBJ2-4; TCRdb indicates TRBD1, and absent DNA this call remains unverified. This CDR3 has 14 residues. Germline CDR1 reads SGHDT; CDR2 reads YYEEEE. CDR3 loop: CASSYRSLGDIQYF.

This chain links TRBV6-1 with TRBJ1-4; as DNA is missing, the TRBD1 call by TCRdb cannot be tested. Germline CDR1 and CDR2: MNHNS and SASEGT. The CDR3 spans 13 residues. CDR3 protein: CASSRQVSSVLFF.

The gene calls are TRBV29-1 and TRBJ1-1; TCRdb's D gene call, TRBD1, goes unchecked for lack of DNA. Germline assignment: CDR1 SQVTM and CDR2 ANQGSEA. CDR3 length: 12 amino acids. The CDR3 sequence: CSVGPGGTEAFF.

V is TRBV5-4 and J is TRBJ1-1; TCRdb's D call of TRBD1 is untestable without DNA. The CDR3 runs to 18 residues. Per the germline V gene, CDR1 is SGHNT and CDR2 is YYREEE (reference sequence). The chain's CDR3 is CASSPFWQAEGMNTEAFF.

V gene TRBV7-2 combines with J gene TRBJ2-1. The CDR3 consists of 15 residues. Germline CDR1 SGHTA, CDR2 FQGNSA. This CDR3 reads CASSSGPFSYNEQFF.

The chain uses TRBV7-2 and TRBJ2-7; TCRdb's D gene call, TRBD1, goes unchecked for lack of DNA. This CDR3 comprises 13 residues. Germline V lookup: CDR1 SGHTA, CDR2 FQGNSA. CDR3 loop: CASIPPYTYEQYF.